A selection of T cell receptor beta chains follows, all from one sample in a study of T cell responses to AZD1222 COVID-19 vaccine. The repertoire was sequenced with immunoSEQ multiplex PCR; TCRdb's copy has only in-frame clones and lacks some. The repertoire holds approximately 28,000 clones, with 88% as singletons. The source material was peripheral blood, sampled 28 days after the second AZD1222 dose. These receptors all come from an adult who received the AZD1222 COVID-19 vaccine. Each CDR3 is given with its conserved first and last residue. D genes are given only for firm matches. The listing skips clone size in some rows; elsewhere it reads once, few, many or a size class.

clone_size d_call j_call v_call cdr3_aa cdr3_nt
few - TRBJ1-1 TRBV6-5 CASSKELGPLEAFF TGTGCCAGCAGTAAGGAGCTCGGGCCTCTGGAGGCTTTCTTT
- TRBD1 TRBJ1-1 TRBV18 CASSQQPGGATEAFF TGTGCCAGCTCACAACAGCCAGGGGGGGCCACTGAAGCTTTCTTT
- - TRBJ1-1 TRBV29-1 CSVGQLNTEAFF TGCAGCGTTGGACAGTTGAACACTGAAGCTTTCTTT
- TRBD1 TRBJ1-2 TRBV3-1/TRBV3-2 CASSQDRGRGPGGYTF TGTGCCAGCAGCCAAGATCGGGGCAGGGGGCCGGGTGGCTACACCTTC
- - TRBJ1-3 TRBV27 CASRGTVGNTIYF TGTGCCAGCAGAGGGACGGTTGGAAACACCATATATTTT
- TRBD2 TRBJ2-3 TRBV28 CASSFRAGGPNTQYF TGTGCCAGCAGTTTCAGGGCGGGGGGGCCGAATACGCAGTATTTT
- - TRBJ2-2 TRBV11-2 CASSLASTLNTGELFF TGTGCCAGCAGCTTAGCCTCAACCCTGAACACCGGGGAGCTGTTTTTT
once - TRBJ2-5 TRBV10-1 CARGNEGSQETQYF TGCGCCAGAGGGAACGAGGGAAGCCAAGAGACCCAGTACTTC
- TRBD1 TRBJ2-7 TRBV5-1 CASSYGTDSYEQYF TGCGCCAGCAGCTATGGGACAGACTCCTACGAGCAGTACTTC
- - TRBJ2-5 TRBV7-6 CASSSGSGLGKTQYF TGTGCCAGCAGCTCCGGAAGCGGGCTGGGAAAGACCCAGTACTTC
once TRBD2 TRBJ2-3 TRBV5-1 CASSLGSGGHNTQYF TGCGCCAGCAGCTTGGGGAGCGGGGGGCATAATACGCAGTATTTT
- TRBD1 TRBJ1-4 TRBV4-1 CASSQKGQATNEKLFF TGCGCCAGCAGCCAGAAGGGACAGGCAACAAATGAAAAACTGTTTTTT
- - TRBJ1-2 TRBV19 CASSEDYGYTF TGTGCCAGTAGTGAAGACTATGGCTACACCTTC
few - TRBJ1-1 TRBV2 CASKVGRNTEAFF TGTGCCAGCAAGGTAGGGAGAAACACTGAAGCTTTCTTT
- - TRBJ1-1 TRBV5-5 CASSLVFRNTEAFF TGTGCCAGCAGCTTGGTATTCCGAAACACTGAAGCTTTCTTT
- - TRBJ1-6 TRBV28 CASSTPRALGSPLHF TGTGCCAGCAGTACGCCGAGGGCTCTAGGTTCACCCCTCCACTTT
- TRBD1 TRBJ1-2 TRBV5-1 CASSTGQEGYTF TGCGCCAGCAGCACCGGACAGGAAGGCTACACCTTC
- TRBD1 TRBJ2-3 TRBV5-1 CASSLQGAFSTDTQYF TGCGCCAGCAGCTTGCAGGGGGCGTTCTCCACAGATACGCAGTATTTT
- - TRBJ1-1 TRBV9 CASSVAPGSFSVRAFF TGTGCCAGCAGCGTAGCTCCGGGATCCTTTTCAGTCCGGGCTTTCTTT
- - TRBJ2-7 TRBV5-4 CASSGEHPPYEQYF TGTGCCAGCAGCGGGGAACACCCCCCCTACGAGCAGTACTTC
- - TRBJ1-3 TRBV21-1 CASSKVEGGVDTIYF TGTGCCAGCAGCAAAGTCGAAGGGGGAGTCGACACCATATATTTT
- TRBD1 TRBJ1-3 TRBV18 CASSHISTGGGSNTIYF TGTGCCAGCTCACACATCTCCACAGGGGGCGGATCAAACACCATATATTTT